The rows below give T cell receptor beta chains drawn from one sample of a study of patients and donors after allogeneic stem cell transplantation. TCRdb used MiXCR to reprocess the RT-PCR reads, holding one entry per CDR3 protein. The sample holds around 30,000 distinct CDR3 sequences, 37% seen once. The sample comprised blood, either unsorted or a sorted T cell fraction (not recorded which). The receptors shown here come from a human donor who was either an allogeneic HSCT recipient or a stem cell or donor lymphocyte infusion donor (not recorded which). It is not recorded whose cells these are; they may come from a transplant donor. Both conserved end residues are part of each CDR3. A D gene is named only where the DNA matches it firmly. Rows give clone size only sometimes, using once, few, many, or a class for an expanded clone.

cdr3_length	clone_size	v_call	d_call	j_call	cdr3_nt	cdr3_aa
13	-	TRBV29-1	TRBD1	TRBJ1-2	TGCAGCGTCACGACAGGGGGGGACTATGGCTACACCTTC	CSVTTGGDYGYTF
17	-	TRBV5-1	-	TRBJ1-3	TGCGCCAGCAGCCCGGTTGAGAACAGCCGCTCTGGAAACACCATATATTTT	CASSPVENSRSGNTIYF
14	-	TRBV18	-	TRBJ1-1	TGTGCCAGCTCACCTTCTGGTTTGAACACTGAAGCTTTCTTT	CASSPSGLNTEAFF
13	few	TRBV29-1	TRBD2	TRBJ2-3	TGCAGCGTTGGAGGCAGGGAGGGAGATACGCAGTATTTT	CSVGGREGDTQYF
15	-	TRBV5-4	-	TRBJ2-1	TGTGCCAGCAGCCTTGACCTAGCGTCCAACAATGAGCAGTTCTTC	CASSLDLASNNEQFF
16	few	TRBV7-9	TRBD1	TRBJ1-1	TGTGCCAGCAGCTTAGGGGACAGACCATCGGGCACTGAAGCTTTCTTT	CASSLGDRPSGTEAFF
12	few	TRBV7-2	-	TRBJ1-2	TGTGCCAGCAGCTTCGACAATTATGGCTACACCTTC	CASSFDNYGYTF
14	-	TRBV7-3	-	TRBJ1-1	TGTGCCAGCAGCTTAAACAGGGCGGACACTGAAGCTTTCTTT	CASSLNRADTEAFF
16	few	TRBV20-1	-	TRBJ1-4	TGCAGTGCTAGAGATAGAACAGGTGGGCGACGGGAAAAACTGTTTTTT	CSARDRTGGRREKLFF
15	few	TRBV7-9	TRBD1	TRBJ1-1	TGTGCCAGCAGCCCGGGACAGGGTCCGCGGACTGAAGCTTTCTTT	CASSPGQGPRTEAFF
11	few	TRBV2	-	TRBJ1-2	TGTGCCAGCAGTGAACGGGATAGCTACACCTTC	CASSERDSYTF
15	-	TRBV4-2	TRBD2	TRBJ2-7	TGTGCCAGCAGCCTACGGACTAGCGACTCCTACGAGCAGTACTTC	CASSLRTSDSYEQYF
15	-	TRBV20-1	TRBD2	TRBJ2-1	TGCAGTGCTAGAATACCGGGACTAGCGGACAATGAGCAGTTCTTC	CSARIPGLADNEQFF
17	few	TRBV4-3	-	TRBJ1-1	TGCGCCAGCAGCCAAGATGCAGGGACACCAATGAACACTGAAGCTTTCTTT	CASSQDAGTPMNTEAFF
12	-	TRBV20-1	-	TRBJ1-1	TGCAGTGCTAGGGAAGGGGAGCGGGCGGCTTTCTTT	CSAREGERAAFF
14	-	TRBV5-1	-	TRBJ1-2	TGCGCCAGCAGCTTGGATTGCAATGAGGAGGGCTACACCTTC	CASSLDCNEEGYTF
16	few	TRBV4-3	-	TRBJ2-1	TGCGCCAGCAGCCCCCTGGGGCTCCTGGGGGGAAATGAGCAGTTCTTC	CASSPLGLLGGNEQFF
11	many	TRBV12-3/TRBV12-4	-	TRBJ1-1	TGTGCCAGCAGCCCGACAAACGAAGCTTTCTTT	CASSPTNEAFF
15	few	TRBV28	TRBD1	TRBJ1-5	TGTGCCAGCAGTGGGGACAGTAAGTTTCCTCAGCCCCAGCATTTT	CASSGDSKFPQPQHF
17	few	TRBV15	TRBD1	TRBJ1-1	TGTGCCACCAGCAAAGGACTCAGGGGGCTTTTGGACACTGAAGCTTTCTTT	CATSKGLRGLLDTEAFF
14	-	TRBV6-5	TRBD1	TRBJ1-4	TGTGCCAGCAGCCGACAGGGAAGAGGGGAAAAACTGTTTTTT	CASSRQGRGEKLFF
12	-	TRBV20-1	-	TRBJ1-1	TGCAGTGCTAAGCACAGGGCCACTGAAGCTTTCTTT	CSAKHRATEAFF
16	few	TRBV6-1	-	TRBJ1-2	TGTGCCAGCAGTGAATGGGACGGGGGCCTGGGCTATGGCTACACCTTC	CASSEWDGGLGYGYTF
16	-	TRBV7-2	TRBD2	TRBJ2-3	TGTGCCAGCAGCCCCCGCCGAGCGGGGGACACAGATACGCAGTATTTT	CASSPRRAGDTDTQYF
12	-	TRBV7-2	-	TRBJ2-1	TGTGCCAGCAGCTTAGCGTTGGGTGAGCAGTTCTTC	CASSLALGEQFF
15	-	TRBV18	-	TRBJ1-6	TGTGCCAGCTCACCAACAGGCCCTGGGAATTCACCCCTCCACTTT	CASSPTGPGNSPLHF